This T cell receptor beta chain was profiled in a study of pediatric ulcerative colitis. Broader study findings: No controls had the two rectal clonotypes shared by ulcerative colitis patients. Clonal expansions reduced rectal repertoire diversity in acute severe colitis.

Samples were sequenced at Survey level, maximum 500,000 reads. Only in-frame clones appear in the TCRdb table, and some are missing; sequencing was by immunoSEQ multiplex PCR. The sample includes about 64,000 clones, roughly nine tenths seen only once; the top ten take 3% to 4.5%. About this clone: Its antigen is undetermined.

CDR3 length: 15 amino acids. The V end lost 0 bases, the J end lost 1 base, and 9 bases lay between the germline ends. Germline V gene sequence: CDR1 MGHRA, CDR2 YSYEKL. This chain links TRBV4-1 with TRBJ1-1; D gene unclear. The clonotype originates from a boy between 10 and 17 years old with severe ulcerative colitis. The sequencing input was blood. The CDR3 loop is CASSQDGHQNTEAFF. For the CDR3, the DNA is TGCGCCAGCAGCCAAGATGGGCACCAGAACACTGAAGCTTTCTTT.